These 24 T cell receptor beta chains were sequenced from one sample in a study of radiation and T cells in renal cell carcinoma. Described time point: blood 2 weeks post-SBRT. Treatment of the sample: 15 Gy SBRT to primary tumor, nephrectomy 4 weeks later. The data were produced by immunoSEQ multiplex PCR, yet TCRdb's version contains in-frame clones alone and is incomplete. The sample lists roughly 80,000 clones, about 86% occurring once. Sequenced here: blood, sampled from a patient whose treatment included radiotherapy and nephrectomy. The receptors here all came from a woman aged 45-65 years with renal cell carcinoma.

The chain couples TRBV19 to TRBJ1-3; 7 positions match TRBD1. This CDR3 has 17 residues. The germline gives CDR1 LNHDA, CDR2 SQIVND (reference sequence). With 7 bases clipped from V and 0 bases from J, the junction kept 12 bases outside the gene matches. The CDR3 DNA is TGTGCCAGTATTAACCCGGGACAGTCCTTCTCTGGAAACACCATATATTTT. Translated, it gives CASINPGQSFSGNTIYF.

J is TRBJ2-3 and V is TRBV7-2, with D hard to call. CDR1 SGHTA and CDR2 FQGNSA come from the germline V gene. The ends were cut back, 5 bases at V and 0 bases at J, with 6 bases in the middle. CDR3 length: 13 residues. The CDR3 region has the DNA TGTGCCAGCAGCCGGCCTAGCACAGATACGCAGTATTTT. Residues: CASSRPSTDTQYF.

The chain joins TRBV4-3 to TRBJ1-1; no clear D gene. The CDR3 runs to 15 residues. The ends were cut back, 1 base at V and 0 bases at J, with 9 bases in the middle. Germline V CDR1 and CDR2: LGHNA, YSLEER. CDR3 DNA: TGCGCCAGCAGCCAAGTCATTGGGGTGAACACTGAAGCTTTCTTT. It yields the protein CASSQVIGVNTEAFF.

CDR3 DNA: TGTGCCAGCTCCCGCCGGGGGGGTGTGTATAATTCACCCCTCCACTTT. It is translated as CASSRRGGVYNSPLHF. The chain combines TRBV25-1 with TRBJ1-6; possible D gene TRBD1, 5 bases. This CDR3 is 16 amino acids long. V lost 8 bases to trimming and J lost 4 bases, with 18 bases between them. CDR1 and CDR2 from the germline V gene are MGHDK and SYGVNS. The variable domain in full, with the rest retrieved from reference TRBV25-1 and TRBJ1-6, is EADIYQTPRYLVIGTGKKITLECSQTMGHDKMYWYQQDPGMELHLIHYSYGVNSTEKGDLSSESTVSRIRTEHFPLTLESARPSHTSQYLCASSRRGGVYNSPLHFGNGTRLTVT.

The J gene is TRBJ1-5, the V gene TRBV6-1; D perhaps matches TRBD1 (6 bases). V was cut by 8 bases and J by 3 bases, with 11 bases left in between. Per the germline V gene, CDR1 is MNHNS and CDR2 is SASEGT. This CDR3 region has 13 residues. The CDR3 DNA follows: TGTGCCAGCCGGACAGACCACAATCAGCCCCAGCATTTT. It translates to CASRTDHNQPQHF.

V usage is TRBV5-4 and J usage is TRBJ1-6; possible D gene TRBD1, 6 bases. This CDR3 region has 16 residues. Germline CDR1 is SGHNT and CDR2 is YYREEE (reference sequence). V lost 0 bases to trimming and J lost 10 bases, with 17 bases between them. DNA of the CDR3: TGTGCCAGCAGCTTGGGGCAGGGGATCCGTTCGTCACCCCTCCACTTT. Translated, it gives CASSLGQGIRSSPLHF.

The CDR3 DNA follows: TGCGCCAGCAGCTTCGACGGGGTAACTAGGACCCAGTACTTC. It yields the protein CASSFDGVTRTQYF. The chain couples TRBV5-1 to TRBJ2-5; D possibly corresponds to TRBD2 (5 bases). Trimming shortened V by 2 bases and J by 7 bases, and 15 bases separated the two germline ends. Germline V CDR1 and CDR2: SGHRS, YFSETQ. The CDR3 sequence is 14 residues long. The full variable domain, in which reference TRBV5-1 and TRBJ2-5 provide the parts outside the CDR3, is KAGVTQTPRYLIKTRGQQVTLSCSPISGHRSVSWYQQTPGQGLQFLFEYFSETQRNKGNFPGRFSGRQFSNSRSEMNVSTLELGDSALYLCASSFDGVTRTQYFGPGTRLLVL.

The CDR3 nucleotides read TGTGCCACCAGCCTAGCGGGAGGAGATACGCAGTATTTT. Its translation is CATSLAGGDTQYF. This sequence joins TRBV6-6 and TRBJ2-3; 11 nucleotides match TRBD2. Losses at the gene ends were 10 bases for V and 5 bases for J; bases not matched to a gene: 5. CDR3 size: 13 residues. Germline CDR1 is MNHNY and CDR2 is SVGAGI (reference sequence).

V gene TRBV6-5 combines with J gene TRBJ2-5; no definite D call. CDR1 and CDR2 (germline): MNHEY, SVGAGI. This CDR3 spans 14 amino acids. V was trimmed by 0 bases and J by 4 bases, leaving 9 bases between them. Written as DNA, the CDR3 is TGTGCCAGCAGTTACTCGACACTGGGAGAGACCCAGTACTTC. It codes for CASSYSTLGETQYF.

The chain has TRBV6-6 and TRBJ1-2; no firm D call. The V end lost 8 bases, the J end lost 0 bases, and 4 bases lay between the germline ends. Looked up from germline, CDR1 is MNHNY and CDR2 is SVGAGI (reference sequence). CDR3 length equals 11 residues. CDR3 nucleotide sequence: TGTGCCAGCCGAACTAACTATGGCTACACCTTC. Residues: CASRTNYGYTF.

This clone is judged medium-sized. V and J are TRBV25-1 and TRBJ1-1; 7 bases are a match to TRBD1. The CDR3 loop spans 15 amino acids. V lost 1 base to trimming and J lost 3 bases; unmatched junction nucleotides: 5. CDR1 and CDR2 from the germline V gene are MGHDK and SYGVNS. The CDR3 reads CASSESVTGDTEAFF. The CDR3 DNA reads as TGTGCCAGCAGTGAATCTGTCACAGGGGACACTGAAGCTTTCTTT.

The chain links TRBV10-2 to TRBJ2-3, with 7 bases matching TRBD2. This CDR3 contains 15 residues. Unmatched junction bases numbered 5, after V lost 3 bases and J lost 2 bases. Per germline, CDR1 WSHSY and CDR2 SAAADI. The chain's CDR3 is CASSDGGGSTDTQYF. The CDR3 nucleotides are TGCGCCAGCAGTGACGGCGGGGGTTCCACAGATACGCAGTATTTT.

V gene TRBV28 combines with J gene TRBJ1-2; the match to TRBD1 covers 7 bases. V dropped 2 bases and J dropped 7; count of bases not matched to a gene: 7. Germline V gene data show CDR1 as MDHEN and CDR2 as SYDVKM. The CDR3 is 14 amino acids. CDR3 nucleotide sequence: TGTGCCAGCAGTTTACTGCAGGGGGTTTTTGGCTACACCTTC. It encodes CASSLLQGVFGYTF.

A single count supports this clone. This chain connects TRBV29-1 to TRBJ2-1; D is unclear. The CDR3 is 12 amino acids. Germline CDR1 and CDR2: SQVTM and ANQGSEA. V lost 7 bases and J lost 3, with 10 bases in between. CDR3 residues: CSDHDYYNEQFF. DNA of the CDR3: TGCAGCGACCACGATTACTACAATGAGCAGTTCTTC.

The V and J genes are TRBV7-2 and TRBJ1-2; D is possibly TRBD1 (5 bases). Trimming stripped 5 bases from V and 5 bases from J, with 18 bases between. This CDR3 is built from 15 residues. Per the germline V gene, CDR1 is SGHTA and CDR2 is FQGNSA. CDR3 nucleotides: TGTGCCAGCAGCCCCATACCCGGGACTCGGTATGGCTACACCTTC. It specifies CASSPIPGTRYGYTF.

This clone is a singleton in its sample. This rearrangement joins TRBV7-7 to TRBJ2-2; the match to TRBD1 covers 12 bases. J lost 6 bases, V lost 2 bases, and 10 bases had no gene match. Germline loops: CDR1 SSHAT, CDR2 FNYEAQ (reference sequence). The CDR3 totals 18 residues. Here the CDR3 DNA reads TGTGCCAGCAGCTTAAAGGGCCCCGGGACAGGGGGCCCCGGGGAGCTGTTTTTT. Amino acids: CASSLKGPGTGGPGELFF.

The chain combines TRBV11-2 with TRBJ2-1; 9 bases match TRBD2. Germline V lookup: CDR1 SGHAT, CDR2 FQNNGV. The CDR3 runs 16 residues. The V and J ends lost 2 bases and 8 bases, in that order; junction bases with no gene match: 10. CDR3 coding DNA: TGTGCCAGCAGCTTAAACGCGGGAGGGCTTGGGGATGAGCAGTTCTTC. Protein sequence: CASSLNAGGLGDEQFF.

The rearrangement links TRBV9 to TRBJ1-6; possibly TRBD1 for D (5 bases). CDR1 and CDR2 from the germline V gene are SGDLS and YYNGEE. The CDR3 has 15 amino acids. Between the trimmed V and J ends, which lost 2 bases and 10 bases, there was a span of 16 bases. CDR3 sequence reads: CASSVSGSRDSPLHF. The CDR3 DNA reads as TGTGCCAGCAGCGTCAGCGGGTCAAGGGACTCACCCCTCCACTTT. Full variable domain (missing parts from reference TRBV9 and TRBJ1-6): DSGVTQTPKHLITATGQRVTLRCSPRSGDLSVYWYQQSLDQGLQFLIQYYNGEERAKGNILERFSAQQFPDLHSELNLSSLELGDSALYFCASSVSGSRDSPLHFGNGTRLTVT.

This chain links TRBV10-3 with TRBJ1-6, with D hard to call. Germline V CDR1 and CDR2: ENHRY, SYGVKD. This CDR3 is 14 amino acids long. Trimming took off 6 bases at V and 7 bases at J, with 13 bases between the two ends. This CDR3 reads CAIRGRYGNSPLHF. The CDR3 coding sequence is TGTGCCATCAGGGGGAGGTATGGAAATTCACCCCTCCACTTT.

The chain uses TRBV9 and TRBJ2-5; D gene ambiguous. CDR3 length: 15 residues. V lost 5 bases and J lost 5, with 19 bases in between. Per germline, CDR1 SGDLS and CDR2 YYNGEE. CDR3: CASSAQGYLGETQYF. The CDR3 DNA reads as TGTGCCAGCAGTGCCCAAGGATACCTCGGGGAGACCCAGTACTTC.

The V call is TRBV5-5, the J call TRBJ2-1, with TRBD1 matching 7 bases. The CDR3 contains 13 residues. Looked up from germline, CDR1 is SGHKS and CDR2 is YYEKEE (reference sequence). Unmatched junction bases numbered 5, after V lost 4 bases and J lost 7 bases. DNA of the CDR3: TGTGCCAGCAGCCGGGACAGCTGGAATGAGCAGTTCTTC. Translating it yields CASSRDSWNEQFF.

CDR3 residues: CASTGGREKLFF. CDR3 bases: TGTGCCAGCACCGGGGGACGGGAAAAACTGTTTTTT. The chain joins TRBV6-6 to TRBJ1-4, with D maybe TRBD1 (5 bases). Germline V lookup: CDR1 MNHNY, CDR2 SVGAGI (reference sequence). Trimming removed 7 bases at V and 8 bases at J, with 11 bases between. The CDR3 is 12 residues long.

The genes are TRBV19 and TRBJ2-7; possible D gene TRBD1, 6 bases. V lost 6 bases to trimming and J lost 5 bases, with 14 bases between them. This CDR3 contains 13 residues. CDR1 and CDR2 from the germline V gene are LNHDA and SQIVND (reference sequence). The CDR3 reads CASSSQGYDEQYF. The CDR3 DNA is TGTGCCAGTAGCTCACAGGGATACGACGAGCAGTACTTC.

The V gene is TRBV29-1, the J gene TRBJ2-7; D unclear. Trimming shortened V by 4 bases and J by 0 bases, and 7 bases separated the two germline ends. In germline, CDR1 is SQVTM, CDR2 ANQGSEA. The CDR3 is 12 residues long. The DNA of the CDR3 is TGCAGCGTTGGACAAAACTCCTACGAGCAGTACTTC. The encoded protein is CSVGQNSYEQYF.